One and the same sample provided the 23 T cell receptor beta chains below, sequenced in a study of vaccination and CD4 T cells after COVID-19. Their antigen targets remain unknown. Treatment of the sample: roughly ten-day PBMC culture with coronavirus spike peptide pools or control peptides (ViraFEST assay). Cultured CD4+ T cell DNA was sequenced using the Oncomine TCR Beta short-read assay. TCRdb re-derived calls from the PCR reads in MiXCR, one entry per CDR3 protein. This table holds more than 15,000 distinct CDR3 sequences, about two fifths found once. Sequencing was carried out using CD4+ T cells from blood, cultured in vitro. Receptor source: a human donor who had recovered from COVID-19.

This clonotype has a handful of counts. V is TRBV6-4 and J is TRBJ2-2; no reliable D call. Germline V CDR1 and CDR2: MRHNA, SNTAGT. The CDR3 length is 13 residues. V lost 2 bases and J 3 bases, leaving 4 bases between the germline ends. The CDR3 bases are TGTGCCAGCAGTGACAGGGACACCGGGGAGCTGTTTTTT. Translation: CASSDRDTGELFF.

The chain employs TRBV6-1 and TRBJ1-1; TRBD1 agrees at 8 bases. The J segment lost 3 bases and the V segment lost 5 bases, leaving 8 bases of the junction unmatched. The CDR3 has 15 amino acids. The germline V gene has CDR1 MNHNS and CDR2 SASEGT. CDR3 residues: CASSKGRGHDTEAFF. The CDR3 DNA is TGTGCCAGCAGTAAGGGCAGGGGGCATGACACTGAAGCTTTCTTT.

The chain joins TRBV24-1 to TRBJ2-3; 9 positions match TRBD1. The CDR3 totals 15 residues. V trimming: 0 bases; J trimming: 6 bases; junction bases outside the gene matches: 3. Looked up from germline, CDR1 is KGHDR and CDR2 is SFDVKD. The CDR3 reads CATSDLGTGRDTQYF. Written as DNA, the CDR3 is TGTGCCACCAGTGATTTGGGGACAGGGAGGGATACGCAGTATTTT.

This clonotype was found a few times. J is TRBJ2-5 and V is TRBV7-9, with D possibly matching TRBD2 (5 bases). The germline V gene encodes CDR1 SEHNR and CDR2 FQNEAQ (reference sequence). V lost 0 bases, J lost 4 bases, and 12 bases lay in between. The CDR3 runs to 15 residues. This CDR3 is CASSLASGLRETQYF. The CDR3 coding sequence is TGTGCCAGCAGCTTAGCTTCGGGATTGCGAGAGACCCAGTACTTC.

This clonotype was seen a handful of times. This chain connects TRBV24-1 to TRBJ2-2; D is perhaps TRBD1 (6 bases). Germline V lookup: CDR1 KGHDR, CDR2 SFDVKD. The CDR3 totals 14 residues. V lost 2 bases, J lost 6 bases, and 9 bases lay in between. The CDR3 spells CATSDYRVAGELFF. The CDR3 bases are TGTGCCACCAGTGATTACAGGGTTGCCGGGGAGCTGTTTTTT.

There are a few counts of this clonotype. The chain carries TRBV2 and TRBJ2-1; D gene uncertain. This CDR3 has 12 residues. Germline V gene data show CDR1 as SNHLY and CDR2 as FYNNEI. The germline V and J ends were trimmed by 6 bases and 10 bases, with 13 bases remaining between them. CDR3 sequence reads: CASSVGVGEQFF. CDR3 DNA sequence: TGTGCCAGCAGCGTGGGTGTTGGAGAGCAGTTCTTC.

The rearrangement links TRBV10-3 to TRBJ2-7; 13 nucleotides agree with TRBD2. The germline CDR1 and CDR2 sequences are ENHRY and SYGVKD. The CDR3 covers 15 residues. V trimming: 6 bases; J trimming: 5 bases; junction bases outside the gene matches: 7. The CDR3 DNA follows: TGTGCCATCAGCCCCGGGACTAGCGGGATCAACGAGCAGTACTTC. Encoded protein: CAISPGTSGINEQYF.

This rearrangement joins TRBV28 to TRBJ2-7; TRBD1 agrees at 10 bases. The CDR3 totals 15 residues. V lost 1 base and J lost 5; bases outside the gene matches: 5. CDR1 and CDR2 (germline): MDHEN, SYDVKM. As DNA, the CDR3 is TGTGCCAGCAGTTTATTTACTGGGACAGGGGACGAGCAGTACTTC. Residues: CASSLFTGTGDEQYF.

The chain employs TRBV18 and TRBJ1-1, with D tentatively TRBD1 (6 bases). This CDR3 comprises 12 residues. V was trimmed by 4 bases and J by 11 bases, leaving 14 bases between them. The V gene's germline CDR1 is KGHSH and CDR2 LQKENI. This CDR3 reads CASSHAGASAFF. The CDR3 DNA follows: TGTGCCAGCTCACACGCAGGGGCGTCCGCTTTCTTT.

V usage is TRBV7-9 and J usage is TRBJ1-5; D is uncertain. V shed 5 bases and J shed 5 bases, with 13 bases lying between them. CDR3 length: 14 amino acids. Germline loops: CDR1 SEHNR, CDR2 FQNEAQ (reference sequence). CDR3 sequence reads: CASSPDGVDQPQHF. As DNA, the CDR3 is TGTGCCAGCAGCCCTGATGGGGTAGATCAGCCCCAGCATTTT.

J is TRBJ2-1 and V is TRBV2, with D unclear. Trimming took off 3 bases at V and 10 bases at J, with 10 bases between the two ends. The V gene's germline CDR1 is SNHLY and CDR2 FYNNEI. The CDR3 sequence is 12 residues long. This CDR3 is CASSDIVGEQFF. The DNA for the CDR3 is TGTGCCAGCAGTGACATAGTAGGCGAGCAGTTCTTC.

There are a few counts of this clonotype. The chain joins TRBV27 to TRBJ2-7, with 9 bases fitting TRBD1. Germline CDR1 MNHEY, CDR2 SMNVEV (reference sequence). V dropped 6 bases and J dropped 3; count of bases not matched to a gene: 9. The CDR3 runs 15 residues. CDR3 in DNA: TGTGCCAGCAGAAATCCGGGACAGGGATACTACGAGCAGTACTTC. Residues: CASRNPGQGYYEQYF.

This clonotype was detected only a few times. The chain uses TRBV10-2 and TRBJ1-1; TRBD1 might be the D (5 bases). This CDR3 has 12 amino acids. Per the germline V gene, CDR1 is WSHSY and CDR2 is SAAADI. The ends were cut back, 11 bases at V and 3 bases at J, with 13 bases in the middle. The CDR3 DNA reads as TGCGCCTCCCAGTCGGGGGACACTGAAGCTTTCTTT. It specifies CASQSGDTEAFF.

This clonotype was counted between two and nine times. This sequence joins TRBV20-1 and TRBJ2-7; TRBD1 matches at 10 bases. This CDR3 has 14 residues. CDR1 is DFQATT and CDR2 is SNEGSKA in the germline V gene (reference sequence). CDR3 DNA sequence: TGCAGCTCGGACGCGGGACAGGGGACCAGCGAGCAGTACTTC. The encoded protein is CSSDAGQGTSEQYF.

This chain uses TRBV28 with TRBJ1-2; D is perhaps TRBD1 (6 bases). V lost 2 bases and J 4 bases, leaving 11 bases between the germline ends. Germline values: CDR1 MDHEN, CDR2 SYDVKM. This CDR3 has 14 amino acids. The CDR3 loop reads CASSLGGHGYGYTF. The DNA for the CDR3 is TGTGCCAGCAGTTTAGGGGGGCACGGCTATGGCTACACCTTC.

V usage is TRBV20-1 and J usage is TRBJ1-1; 9 bases are a match to TRBD1. V trimming: 2 bases; J trimming: 10 bases; junction bases outside the gene matches: 8. Germline CDR1 DFQATT, CDR2 SNEGSKA (reference sequence). The CDR3 is 13 residues long. The CDR3 DNA is TGCAGTGCTAGACCCCCGGGACAGGGATTAGCTTTCTTT. Translating gives CSARPPGQGLAFF.

This clonotype was detected only a few times. The chain employs TRBV11-1 and TRBJ1-2; no reliable D call. The germline V gene has CDR1 SGHAT and CDR2 FQDESV (reference sequence). Trimming stripped 1 base from V and 4 bases from J, with 10 bases between. CDR3 length: 14 amino acids. The CDR3 DNA is TGTGCCAGCAGCTTAGAGGGTTCCATCTATGGCTACACCTTC. Translation: CASSLEGSIYGYTF.

The rearrangement joins TRBV6-4 to TRBJ2-5; the match to TRBD1 covers 7 bases. V dropped 10 bases and J dropped 1; count of bases not matched to a gene: 21. This CDR3 has 18 amino acids. In germline, CDR1 is MRHNA, CDR2 SNTAGT. The CDR3 reads CATMRFQGDSQIQETQYF. The CDR3 nucleotides read TGTGCCACCATGCGATTTCAGGGGGATTCACAAATCCAAGAGACCCAGTACTTC.

The chain has TRBV2 and TRBJ2-7; 7 bases fit TRBD1. Trimming removed 2 bases from V and 5 bases from J; junction bases left unmatched: 6. The CDR3 has 14 residues. CDR1 SNHLY and CDR2 FYNNEI come from the germline V gene. In DNA, the CDR3 is TGTGCCAGCAGTGAAACGTGGACAGGCAACGAGCAGTACTTC. Protein product: CASSETWTGNEQYF.

The rearrangement joins TRBV12-3 or TRBV12-4 to TRBJ2-5; D not certain. With 3 bases removed from V and 1 base from J, the gap between germline ends came to 12 bases. This CDR3 region has 15 residues. This chain's CDR3 is CASSFSFEVQETQYF. The DNA of the CDR3 is TGTGCCAGCAGTTTCAGTTTTGAGGTCCAAGAGACCCAGTACTTC.

J is TRBJ2-3 and V is TRBV24-1; tentative D call: TRBD2 (7 bases). The CDR3 has 14 amino acids. Trimming pared 4 bases from V and 4 bases from J, leaving 11 bases between. Per germline, CDR1 KGHDR and CDR2 SFDVKD. The CDR3 region is CATSDDGGPDTQYF. DNA of the CDR3: TGTGCCACCAGTGACGACGGGGGGCCAGATACGCAGTATTTT.

This clonotype has more than one count but fewer than ten. V usage is TRBV2 and J usage is TRBJ2-5, with 7 bases identical to TRBD2. Germline V CDR1 and CDR2: SNHLY, FYNNEI. The CDR3 totals 15 residues. V shed 0 bases, J shed 5 bases, and the junction held 6 bases outside the gene matches. The CDR3 DNA follows: TGTGCCAGCAGTGAAGCGGGACGGGAGGTGGAGACCCAGTACTTC. Its protein product is CASSEAGREVETQYF.

This chain joins TRBV12-3 or TRBV12-4 and TRBJ2-7; tentative D call: TRBD2 (6 bases). Trimming removed 6 bases from V and 4 bases from J, with 13 bases in between. This CDR3 comprises 13 residues. The DNA of the CDR3 is TGTGCCAGCAGAACCGGGACTGCTTACGAGCAGTACTTC. It translates to CASRTGTAYEQYF.